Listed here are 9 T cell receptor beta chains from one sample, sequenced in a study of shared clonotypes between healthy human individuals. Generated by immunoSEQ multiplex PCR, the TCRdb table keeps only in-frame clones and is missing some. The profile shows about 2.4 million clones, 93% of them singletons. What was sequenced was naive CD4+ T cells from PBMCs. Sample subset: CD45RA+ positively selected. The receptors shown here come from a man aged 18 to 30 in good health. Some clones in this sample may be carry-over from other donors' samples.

The CDR3 region is CASSVRGYNEQFF. The CDR3 bases are TGCGCCAGCAGCGTCAGGGGGTACAATGAGCAGTTCTTC. The chain uses TRBV5-1 and TRBJ2-1; 7 bases are shared with TRBD1. V was clipped by 4 bases and J by 4 bases; unmatched bases: 2. The V gene's germline CDR1 is SGHRS and CDR2 YFSETQ. This CDR3 contains 13 residues.

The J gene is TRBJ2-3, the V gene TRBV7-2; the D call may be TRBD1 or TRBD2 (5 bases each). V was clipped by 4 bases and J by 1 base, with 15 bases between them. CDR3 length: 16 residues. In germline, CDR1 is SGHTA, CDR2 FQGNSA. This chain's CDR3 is CASSWGWGSGTDTQYF. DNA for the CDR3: TGTGCCAGCAGCTGGGGGTGGGGGAGTGGCACAGATACGCAGTATTTT. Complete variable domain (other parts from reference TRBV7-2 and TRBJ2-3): GAGVSQSPSNKVTEKGKDVELRCDPISGHTALYWYRQSLGQGLEFLIYFQGNSAPDKSGLPSDRFSAERTGGSVSTLTIQRTQQEDSAVYLCASSWGWGSGTDTQYFGPGTRLTVL.

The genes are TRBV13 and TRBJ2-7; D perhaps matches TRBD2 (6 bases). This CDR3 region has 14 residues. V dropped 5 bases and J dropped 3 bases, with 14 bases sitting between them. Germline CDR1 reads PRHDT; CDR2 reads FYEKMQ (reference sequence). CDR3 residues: CASSATGLLYEQYF. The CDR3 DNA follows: TGTGCCAGCAGCGCCACGGGACTGCTCTACGAGCAGTACTTC.

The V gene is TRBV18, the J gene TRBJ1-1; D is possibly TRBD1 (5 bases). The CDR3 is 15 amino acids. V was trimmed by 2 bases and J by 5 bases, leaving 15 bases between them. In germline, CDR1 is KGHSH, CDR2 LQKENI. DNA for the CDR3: TGTGCCAGCTCACCAATGGGGGAAGGTTCGACTGAAGCTTTCTTT. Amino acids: CASSPMGEGSTEAFF.

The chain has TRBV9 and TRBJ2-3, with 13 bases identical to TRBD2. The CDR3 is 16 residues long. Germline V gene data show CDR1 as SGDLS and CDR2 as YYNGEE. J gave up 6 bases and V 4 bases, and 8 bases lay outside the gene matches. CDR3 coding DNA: TGTGCCAGCAGCACAGGACCGACTAGCGGGAGGGATACGCAGTATTTT. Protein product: CASSTGPTSGRDTQYF.

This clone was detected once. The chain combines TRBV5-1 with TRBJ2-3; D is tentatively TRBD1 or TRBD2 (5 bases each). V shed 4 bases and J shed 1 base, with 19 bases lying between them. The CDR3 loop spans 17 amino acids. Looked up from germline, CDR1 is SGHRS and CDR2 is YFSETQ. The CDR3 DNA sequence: TGCGCCAGCAGCCCGATTGGGCGGCAGGGAGGCACAGATACGCAGTATTTT. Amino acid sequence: CASSPIGRQGGTDTQYF.

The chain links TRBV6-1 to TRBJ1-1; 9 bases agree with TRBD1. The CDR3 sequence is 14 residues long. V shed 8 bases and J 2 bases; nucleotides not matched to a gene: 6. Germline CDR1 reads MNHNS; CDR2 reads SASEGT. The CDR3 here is CASSQTGGNTEAFF. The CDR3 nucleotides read TGTGCCAGCTCCCAGACAGGGGGAAACACTGAAGCTTTCTTT.

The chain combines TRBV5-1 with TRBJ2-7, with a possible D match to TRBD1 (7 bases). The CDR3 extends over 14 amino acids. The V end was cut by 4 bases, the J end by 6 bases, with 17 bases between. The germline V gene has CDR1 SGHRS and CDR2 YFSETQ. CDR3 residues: CASSPGGSDPEQYF. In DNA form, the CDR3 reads TGCGCCAGCAGCCCAGGGGGGTCGGATCCCGAGCAGTACTTC.

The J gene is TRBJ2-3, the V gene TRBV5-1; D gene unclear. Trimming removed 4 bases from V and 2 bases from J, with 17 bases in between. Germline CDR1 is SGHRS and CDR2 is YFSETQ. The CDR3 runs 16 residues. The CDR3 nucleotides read TGCGCCAGCAGCCTGAGCGTAGGCGGAACCACAGATACGCAGTATTTT. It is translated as CASSLSVGGTTDTQYF.